Listed below are T cell receptor beta chains from one sample, sequenced in a study of post-analysis software for immune sequencing data. TCRdb processed the PCR reads anew with MiXCR; each CDR3 protein has one entry. There are a few hundred thousand distinct CDR3 sequences in the sample; 30% to 45% occur only once, and 4% to 6% lies in the top ten. Material: blood. Every receptor here comes from a girl aged 5 to 17 with multiple sclerosis. Each CDR3 is given with its conserved first and last residue. The order of the fields is clone size, V gene, J gene, D gene, CDR3 protein, CDR3 DNA. A D gene is named only where the DNA matches it firmly. Expanded clones get a size class; other rows say once, few or many, or leave the size out.

>few|TRBV12-3/TRBV12-4|TRBJ1-5|-
CASSVGLGLSGQPQHF
TGTGCCAGCAGTGTCGGTTTAGGGTTGAGTGGCCAGCCCCAGCATTTT
>many|TRBV5-1|TRBJ2-5|-
CASGATWQETQYF
TGCGCCAGCGGGGCGACTTGGCAAGAGACCCAGTACTTC
>many|TRBV30|TRBJ1-2|-
CASLDRRDGYTF
TGTGCCTCGTTAGACAGGAGGGATGGCTACACCTTC
>-|TRBV20-1|TRBJ1-2|-
CSAQDRATNYGYTF
TGCAGTGCACAGGACAGAGCAACTAACTATGGCTACACCTTC
>many|TRBV29-1|TRBJ2-3|TRBD2
CSVRGGLRTDTQYF
TGCAGCGTCCGGGGGGGCCTCCGCACAGATACGCAGTATTTT
>-|TRBV5-1|TRBJ1-2|TRBD1
CASSDLTGVVYGYTF
TGCGCCAGCAGCGACCTGACAGGGGTTGTCTATGGCTACACCTTC
>few|TRBV20-1|TRBJ1-5|TRBD1
CSAPRLQGAGNQPQHF
TGCAGTGCGCCTAGACTACAGGGGGCGGGCAATCAGCCCCAGCATTTT
>many|TRBV7-2|TRBJ2-6|-
CASSPRGSGANVLTF
TGTGCCAGCAGCCCGAGGGGCTCTGGGGCCAACGTCCTGACTTTC
>-|TRBV10-3|TRBJ2-5|-
CAISVGSRETQYF
TGTGCCATCAGTGTCGGTAGTCGGGAGACCCAGTACTTC
>-|TRBV20-1|TRBJ2-3|TRBD2
CSAGAGLAGPDTQYF
TGCAGTGCGGGGGCGGGACTAGCGGGACCAGATACGCAGTATTTT
>-|TRBV10-2|TRBJ2-7|-
CASRLGASPYEQYF
TGCGCCAGCAGGTTGGGGGCGTCCCCCTACGAGCAGTACTTC
>-|TRBV7-2|TRBJ2-7|-
CASSLSRGYEQYF
TGTGCCAGCAGCCTCTCGAGAGGCTACGAGCAGTACTTC
>-|TRBV27|TRBJ2-7|-
CASSHGVVSYEQYF
TGTGCCAGCAGTCACGGTGTAGTCTCCTACGAGCAGTACTTC
>many|TRBV29-1|TRBJ2-1|TRBD1
CSVDRDSWSSYNEQFF
TGCAGCGTTGACCGGGACAGTTGGAGCTCCTACAATGAGCAGTTCTTC
>once|TRBV12-3/TRBV12-4|TRBJ2-3|-
CASSFRQGGADMEYF
TGTGCCAGCAGTTTTCGACAGGGAGGAGCAGATATGGAGTATTTT
>-|TRBV12-3/TRBV12-4|TRBJ2-1|-
CASTPSLTGMDEQFF
TGTGCCAGCACCCCAAGCCTCACAGGGATGGACGAGCAGTTCTTC
>many|TRBV5-5|TRBJ1-4|-
CASSRDSEGLGANEKLFF
TGTGCCAGCAGCCGCGACTCGGAGGGACTCGGAGCTAATGAAAAACTGTTTTTT